This entry features one T cell receptor (beta chain) sequence. Purity of the CD4+ and CD8+ cells, isolated by positive magnetic bead selection, was checked by flow cytometry. The table came from immunoSEQ multiplex PCR; TCRdb's copy has only in-frame clones and leaves some out. The data show approximately 30,000 clones, more than 75% seen once. The data were taken from a study of somatic mutations in cytotoxic T cells in rheumatoid arthritis. This receptor was obtained from a man aged 50-59 years in good health. Material: CD8+ T cells sorted from blood.

CDR3 sequence reads: CASSPSGTRGHNEQFF. CDR3 DNA sequence: TGTGCCAGCAGCCCCTCAGGGACTAGAGGACACAATGAGCAGTTCTTC. V gene TRBV9 combines with J gene TRBJ2-1; 8 positions agree with TRBD2. The germline CDR1 and CDR2 sequences are SGDLS and YYNGEE. V lost 4 bases and J lost 5; bases outside the gene matches: 11. The CDR3 length is 16 residues.